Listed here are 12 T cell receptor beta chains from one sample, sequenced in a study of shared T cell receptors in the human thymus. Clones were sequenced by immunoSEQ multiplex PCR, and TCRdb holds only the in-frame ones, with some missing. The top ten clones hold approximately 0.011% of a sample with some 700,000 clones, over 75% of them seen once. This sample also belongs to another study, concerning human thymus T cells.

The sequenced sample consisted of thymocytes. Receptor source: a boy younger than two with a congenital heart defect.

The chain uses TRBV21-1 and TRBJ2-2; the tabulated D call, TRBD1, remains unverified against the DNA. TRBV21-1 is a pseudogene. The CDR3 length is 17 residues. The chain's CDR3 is CASSLRIRQGDTGELFF. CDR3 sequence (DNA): TGTGCCAGCAGCCTACGGATTAGACAGGGTGACACCGGGGAGCTGTTTTTT.

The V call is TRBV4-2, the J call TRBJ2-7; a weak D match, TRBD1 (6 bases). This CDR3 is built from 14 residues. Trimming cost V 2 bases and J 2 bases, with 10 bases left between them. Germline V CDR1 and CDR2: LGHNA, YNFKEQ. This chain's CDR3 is CASSQPDRAYEQYF. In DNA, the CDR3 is TGTGCCAGCAGCCAACCGGACAGAGCCTACGAGCAGTACTTC.

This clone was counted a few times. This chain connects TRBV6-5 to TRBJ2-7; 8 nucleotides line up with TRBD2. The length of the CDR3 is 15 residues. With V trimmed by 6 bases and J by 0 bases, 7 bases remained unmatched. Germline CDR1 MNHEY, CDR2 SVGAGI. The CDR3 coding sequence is TGTGCCAGCAGGGGTTCGGGAGGGACCTCCTACGAGCAGTACTTC. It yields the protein CASRGSGGTSYEQYF.

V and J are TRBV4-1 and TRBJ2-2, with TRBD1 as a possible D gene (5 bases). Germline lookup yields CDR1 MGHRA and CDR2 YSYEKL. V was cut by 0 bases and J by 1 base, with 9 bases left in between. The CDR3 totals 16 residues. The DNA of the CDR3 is TGCGCCAGCAGCCAAGATGGGGCAGAGAACACCGGGGAGCTGTTTTTT. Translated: CASSQDGAENTGELFF.

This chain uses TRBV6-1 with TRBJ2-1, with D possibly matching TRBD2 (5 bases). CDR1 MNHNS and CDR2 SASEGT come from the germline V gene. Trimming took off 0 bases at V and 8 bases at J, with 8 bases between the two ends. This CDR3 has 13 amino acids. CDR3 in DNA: TGTGCCAGCAGTGAAGCGAGCGGCGATGAGCAGTTCTTC. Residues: CASSEASGDEQFF.

CDR3 residues: CASSEGISPRGDGYTF. The DNA for the CDR3 is TGTGCCAGCAGTGAAGGGATATCTCCAAGGGGCGATGGCTACACCTTC. The chain joins TRBV6-1 to TRBJ1-2; TRBD1 is a possible D gene (5 bases). The CDR3 is made up of 16 amino acids. Trimming pared 1 base from V and 6 bases from J, leaving 18 bases between. CDR1 and CDR2 from the germline V gene are MNHNS and SASEGT.

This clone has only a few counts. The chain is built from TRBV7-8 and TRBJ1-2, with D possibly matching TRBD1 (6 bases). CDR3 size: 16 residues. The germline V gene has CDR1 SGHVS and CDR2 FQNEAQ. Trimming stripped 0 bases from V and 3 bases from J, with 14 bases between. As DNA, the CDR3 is TGTGCCAGCAGCTTAGCTCCACACAGGGAATACTATGGCTACACCTTC. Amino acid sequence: CASSLAPHREYYGYTF.

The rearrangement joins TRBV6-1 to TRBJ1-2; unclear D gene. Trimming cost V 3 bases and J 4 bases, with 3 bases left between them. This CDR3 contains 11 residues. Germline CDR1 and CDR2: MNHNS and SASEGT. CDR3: CASSDLYGYTF. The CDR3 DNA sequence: TGTGCCAGCAGTGACCTCTATGGCTACACCTTC.

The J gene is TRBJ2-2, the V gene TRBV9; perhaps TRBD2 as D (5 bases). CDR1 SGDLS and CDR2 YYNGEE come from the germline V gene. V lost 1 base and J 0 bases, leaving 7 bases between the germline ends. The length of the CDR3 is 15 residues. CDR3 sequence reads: CASSVRGSNTGELFF. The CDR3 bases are TGTGCCAGCAGCGTACGGGGTTCGAACACCGGGGAGCTGTTTTTT.

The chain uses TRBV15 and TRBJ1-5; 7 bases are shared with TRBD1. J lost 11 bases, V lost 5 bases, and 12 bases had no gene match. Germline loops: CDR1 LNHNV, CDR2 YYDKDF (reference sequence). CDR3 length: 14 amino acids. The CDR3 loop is CATSQGGGRWAQHF. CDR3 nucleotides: TGTGCCACCAGCCAGGGGGGCGGGAGGTGGGCCCAGCATTTT. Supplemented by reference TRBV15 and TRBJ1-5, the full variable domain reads DAMVIQNPRYQVTQFGKPVTLSCSQTLNHNVMYWYQQKSSQAPKLLFHYYDKDFNNEADTPDNFQSRRPNTSFCFLDIRSPGLGDTAMYLCATSQGGGRWAQHFGDGTRLSIL.

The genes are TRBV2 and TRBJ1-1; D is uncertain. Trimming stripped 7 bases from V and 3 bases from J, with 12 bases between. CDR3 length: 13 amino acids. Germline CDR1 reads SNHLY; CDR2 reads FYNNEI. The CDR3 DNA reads TGTGCCAGCAATGGCGCCGGGGACACTGAAGCTTTCTTT. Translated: CASNGAGDTEAFF.

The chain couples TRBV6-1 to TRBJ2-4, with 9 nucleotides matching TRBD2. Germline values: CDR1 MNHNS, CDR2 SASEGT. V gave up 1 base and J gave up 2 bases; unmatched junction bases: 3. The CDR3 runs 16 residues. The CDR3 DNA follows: TGTGCCAGCAGTGAAGGCGGGAGGGCTTCCAAAAACATTCAGTACTTC. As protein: CASSEGGRASKNIQYF.